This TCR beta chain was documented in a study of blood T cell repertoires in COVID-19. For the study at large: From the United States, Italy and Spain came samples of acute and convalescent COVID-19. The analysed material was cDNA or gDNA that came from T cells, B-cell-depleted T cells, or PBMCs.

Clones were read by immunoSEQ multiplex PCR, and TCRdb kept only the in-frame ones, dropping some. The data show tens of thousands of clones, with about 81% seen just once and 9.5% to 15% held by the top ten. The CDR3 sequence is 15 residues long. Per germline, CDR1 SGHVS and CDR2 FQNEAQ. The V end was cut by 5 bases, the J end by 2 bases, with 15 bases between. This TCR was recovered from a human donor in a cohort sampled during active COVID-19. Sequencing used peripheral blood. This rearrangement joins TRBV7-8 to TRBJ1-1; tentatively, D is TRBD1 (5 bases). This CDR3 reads CASSKNQGSNTEAFF. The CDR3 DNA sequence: TGTGCCAGCAGCAAAAACCAGGGAAGTAACACTGAAGCTTTCTTT.